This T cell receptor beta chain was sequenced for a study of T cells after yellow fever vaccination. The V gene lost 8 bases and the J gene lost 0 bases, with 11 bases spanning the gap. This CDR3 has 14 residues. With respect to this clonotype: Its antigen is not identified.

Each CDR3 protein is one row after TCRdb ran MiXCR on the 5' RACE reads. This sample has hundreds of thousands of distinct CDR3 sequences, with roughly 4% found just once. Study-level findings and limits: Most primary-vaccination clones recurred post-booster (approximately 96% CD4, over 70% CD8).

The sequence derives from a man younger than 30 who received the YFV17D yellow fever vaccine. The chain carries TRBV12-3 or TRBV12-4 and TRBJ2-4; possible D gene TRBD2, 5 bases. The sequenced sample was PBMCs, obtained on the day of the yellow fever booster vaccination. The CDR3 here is CASAIGGAKNIQYF. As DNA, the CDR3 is TGTGCCAGCGCCATTGGAGGAGCCAAAAACATTCAGTACTTC.